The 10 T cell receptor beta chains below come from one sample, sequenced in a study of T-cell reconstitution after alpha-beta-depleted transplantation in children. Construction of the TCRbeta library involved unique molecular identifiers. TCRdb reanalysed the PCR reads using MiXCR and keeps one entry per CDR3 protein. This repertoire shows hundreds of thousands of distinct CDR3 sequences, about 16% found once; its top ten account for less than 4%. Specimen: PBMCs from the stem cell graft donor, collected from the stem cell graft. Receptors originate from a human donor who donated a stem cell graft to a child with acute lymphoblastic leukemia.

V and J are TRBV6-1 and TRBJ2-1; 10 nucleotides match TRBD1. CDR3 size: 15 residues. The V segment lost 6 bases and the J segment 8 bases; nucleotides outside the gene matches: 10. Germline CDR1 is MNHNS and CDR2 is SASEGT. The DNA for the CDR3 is TGTGCCAGCAGAGCCGACAGGGGGCGCAGGGATGAGCAGTTCTTC. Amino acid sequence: CASRADRGRRDEQFF.

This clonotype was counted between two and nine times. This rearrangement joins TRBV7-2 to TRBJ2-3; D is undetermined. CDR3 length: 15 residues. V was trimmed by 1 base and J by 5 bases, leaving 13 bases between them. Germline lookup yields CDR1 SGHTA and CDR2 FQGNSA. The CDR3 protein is CASSLERIRVDTQYF. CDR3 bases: TGTGCCAGCAGCTTAGAAAGGATCCGGGTAGATACGCAGTATTTT.

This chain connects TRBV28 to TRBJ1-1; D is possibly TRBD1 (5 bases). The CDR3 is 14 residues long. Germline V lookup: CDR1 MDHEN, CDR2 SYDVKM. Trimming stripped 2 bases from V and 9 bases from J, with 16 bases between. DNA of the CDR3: TGTGCCAGCAGTTTAGGGCAAGGGGATCGGAAAGCTTTCTTT. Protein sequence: CASSLGQGDRKAFF.

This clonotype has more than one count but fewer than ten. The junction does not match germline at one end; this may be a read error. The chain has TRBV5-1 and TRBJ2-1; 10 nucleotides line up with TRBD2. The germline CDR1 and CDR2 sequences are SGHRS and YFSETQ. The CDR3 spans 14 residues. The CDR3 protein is CASSRTSGNNEQFF. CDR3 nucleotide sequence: TGTGCCAGCAGTCGGACTAGCGGAAACAATGAGCAGTTCTTC.

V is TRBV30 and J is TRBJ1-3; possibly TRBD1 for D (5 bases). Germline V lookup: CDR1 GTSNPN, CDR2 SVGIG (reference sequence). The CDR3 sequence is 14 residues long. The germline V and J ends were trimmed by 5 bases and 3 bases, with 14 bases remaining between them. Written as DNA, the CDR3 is TGTGCCTGGGATACCGGGGGACGTGGAAACACCATATATTTT. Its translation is CAWDTGGRGNTIYF.

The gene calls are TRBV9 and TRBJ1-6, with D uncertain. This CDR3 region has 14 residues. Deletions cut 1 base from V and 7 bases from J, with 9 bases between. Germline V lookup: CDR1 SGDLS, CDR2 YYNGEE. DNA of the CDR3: TGTGCCAGCAGCGTACCCCCAGAAAATTCACCCCTCCACTTT. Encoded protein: CASSVPPENSPLHF.

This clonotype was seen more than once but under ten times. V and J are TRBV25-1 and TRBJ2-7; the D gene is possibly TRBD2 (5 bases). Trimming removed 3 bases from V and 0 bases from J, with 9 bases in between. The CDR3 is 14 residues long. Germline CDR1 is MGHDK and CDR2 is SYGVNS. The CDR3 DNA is TGTGCCAGCAGTGAGAGCGGTTACTCCTACGAGCAGTACTTC. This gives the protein CASSESGYSYEQYF.

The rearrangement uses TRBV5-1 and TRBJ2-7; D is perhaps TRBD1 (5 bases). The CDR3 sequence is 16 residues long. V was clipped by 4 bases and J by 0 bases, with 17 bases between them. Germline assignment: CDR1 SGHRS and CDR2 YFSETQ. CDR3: CASSVSWGRDSYEQYF. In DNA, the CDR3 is TGCGCCAGCAGCGTGTCATGGGGCAGGGACTCCTACGAGCAGTACTTC.

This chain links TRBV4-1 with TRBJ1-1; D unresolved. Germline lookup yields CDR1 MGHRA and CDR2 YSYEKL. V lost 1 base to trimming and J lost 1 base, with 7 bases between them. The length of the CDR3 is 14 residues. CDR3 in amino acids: CASSQAPGNTEAFF. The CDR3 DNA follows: TGCGCCAGCAGCCAAGCCCCAGGGAACACTGAAGCTTTCTTT.

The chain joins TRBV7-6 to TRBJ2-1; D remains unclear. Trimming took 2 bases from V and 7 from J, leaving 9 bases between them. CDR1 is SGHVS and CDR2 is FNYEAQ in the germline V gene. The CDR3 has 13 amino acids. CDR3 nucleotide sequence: TGTGCCAGCAGCTTACTAACAGCAAATGAGCAGTTCTTC. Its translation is CASSLLTANEQFF.